These T cell receptor beta chains were read from a single sample in a study of cytomegalovirus exposure and HLA in healthy donors. Clones were sequenced by immunoSEQ multiplex PCR, and TCRdb holds only the in-frame ones, with some missing. The table has tens of thousands of clones, 77% seen once. Sequenced input: PBMCs. All receptors derive from a man in his thirties or forties in good health and CMV-seronegative. The CDR3 runs from the conserved cysteine through the conserved F or W. A D gene is named only where the DNA matches it firmly. Rows may omit the clone size; those that give it use once, few, many or a size class.

d_gene,abundance,v_gene,j_gene,CDR3nt,CDR3aa
-,once,TRBV7-9,TRBJ1-4,TGTGCCAGCAGACTACGTAATGAAAAACTGTTTTTT,CASRLRNEKLFF
TRBD1,-,TRBV19,TRBJ2-3,TGTGCCAGTAGTATTCGACAGGGGGCGGCCCGTGCGGAGTCGGATACGCAGTATTTT,CASSIRQGAARAESDTQYF
-,-,TRBV28,TRBJ1-2,TGTGCCAGCAGTTTAATCCAGGATGTGGATGGCTACACCTTC,CASSLIQDVDGYTF
-,-,TRBV2,TRBJ1-2,TGTGCCAGCAGTGAAGCGGGTGGGCAGGGATTCTATGGCTACACCTTC,CASSEAGGQGFYGYTF
-,-,TRBV30,TRBJ2-7,TGTACGGCACGGGGGACCTACGAGCAGTACTTC,CTARGTYEQYF
-,-,TRBV4-3,TRBJ1-2,TGCGCCAGCAGCCACAGCCCCGACATCCCTGGCTACACCTTC,CASSHSPDIPGYTF
TRBD1,-,TRBV7-4,TRBJ2-3,TGTGCCAGCAGCTTAGGGACAGGGCCAGATACGCAGTATTTT,CASSLGTGPDTQYF
TRBD1,-,TRBV5-1,TRBJ1-1,TGCGCCAGCAGCTCGGGACAGGGCACTGAAGCTTTCTTT,CASSSGQGTEAFF
-,-,TRBV11-2,TRBJ1-1,TGTGCCAGCATGCCGGGGGGGGGTTGGAACACTGAAGCTTTCTTT,CASMPGGGWNTEAFF
TRBD2,-,TRBV27,TRBJ2-3,TGTGCCAGTAACACCGATACGGGACTAGCGGGGGTCATAGATACGCAGTATTTT,CASNTDTGLAGVIDTQYF
TRBD1,-,TRBV19,TRBJ1-6,TGTGCCAGTAGTGACCCGCACGGACAGGGGGATGGGTCACCCCTCCACTTT,CASSDPHGQGDGSPLHF
TRBD1,-,TRBV11-2,TRBJ1-2,TGTGCCAGCAGCAACCGAGGGACAGGGGAGTATGGCTACACCTTC,CASSNRGTGEYGYTF
TRBD1,-,TRBV5-6,TRBJ2-7,TGTGCCAGCAGCAAGGGACAGCCGGCGCCCGAGCAGTACTTC,CASSKGQPAPEQYF
TRBD2,-,TRBV9,TRBJ2-5,TGTGCCAGCAGCGCGACTAGCGGGAGCGGGGAGACCCAGTACTTC,CASSATSGSGETQYF
-,-,TRBV5-4,TRBJ2-4,TGTGCCAGCAGCTTGAGGGATGAGGGTTTAGCCAAAAACATTCAGTACTTC,CASSLRDEGLAKNIQYF
TRBD1,-,TRBV9,TRBJ1-3,TGTGCCAGCAGCGAGGGACAGGGGGTCGGTGGAAACACCATATATTTT,CASSEGQGVGGNTIYF
-,-,TRBV10-1,TRBJ2-1,TGCGCCAGCAGTAAACAGGTTAGCTCCTACAATGAGCAGTTCTTC,CASSKQVSSYNEQFF
TRBD1,-,TRBV2,TRBJ1-2,TGTGCCAACAGCCGACAGGGGGCATATGGCTACACCTTC,CANSRQGAYGYTF